This TCR beta chain was documented in a study of control samples from healthy donors and cancer patients. This CDR3 is built from 13 residues. Deletions cut 0 bases from V and 5 bases from J, with 6 bases between. From germline, CDR1 is SGHKS and CDR2 YYEKEE (reference sequence). Assay used: immunoSEQ multiplex PCR; TCRdb lists only in-frame clones, some missing. The sample has 90,000 or so clones, 85% to 90% seen once; the top ten hold about 10%. Sequencing was carried out using PBMCs. V and J are TRBV5-5 and TRBJ2-1; D gene ambiguous. This clonotype was obtained from a woman aged 45-60 years with colorectal cancer. CDR3 residues: CASSLVRNNEQFF. CDR3 coding DNA: TGTGCCAGCAGCTTGGTTAGGAACAATGAGCAGTTCTTC.